Here is one TCR beta chain with its context. As to time point: blood 4 weeks post-SBRT, at nephrectomy. The treatment denotes: 15 Gy SBRT to primary tumor, nephrectomy 4 weeks later. Clear cell pathology was present in this patient's renal cell carcinoma. This sample was taken from a study of radiation and T cells in renal cell carcinoma. Here immunoSEQ multiplex PCR was the method, and the copy in TCRdb shows in-frame clones only, minus some. The sample lists around 78,000 clones; 89% were seen once. The clonotype originates from a woman aged 70-85 years with renal cell carcinoma. The source material was blood, sampled from a patient whose treatment included radiotherapy and nephrectomy.

This chain's CDR3 is CASSLERGDNQPQHF. As DNA, the CDR3 is TGTGCCAGCAGCTTAGAAAGGGGGGACAATCAGCCCCAGCATTTT. V gene TRBV11-2 combines with J gene TRBJ1-5; TRBD1 is a possible D gene (6 bases). There are 15 residues in the CDR3. The germline gives CDR1 SGHAT, CDR2 FQNNGV. The V end was cut by 0 bases, the J end by 3 bases, with 9 bases between.